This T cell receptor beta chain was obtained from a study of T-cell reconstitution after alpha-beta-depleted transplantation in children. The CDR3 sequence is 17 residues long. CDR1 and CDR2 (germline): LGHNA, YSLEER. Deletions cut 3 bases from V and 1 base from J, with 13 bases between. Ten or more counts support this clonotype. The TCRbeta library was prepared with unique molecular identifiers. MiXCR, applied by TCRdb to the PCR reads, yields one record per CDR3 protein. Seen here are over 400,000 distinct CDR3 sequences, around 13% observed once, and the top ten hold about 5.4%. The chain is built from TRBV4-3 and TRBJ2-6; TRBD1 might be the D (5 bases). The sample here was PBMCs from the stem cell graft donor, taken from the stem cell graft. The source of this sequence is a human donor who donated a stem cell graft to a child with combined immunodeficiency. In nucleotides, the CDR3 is TGCGCCAGCAGCCACGATATCCAGGGATCTGGGGCCAACGTCCTGACTTTC. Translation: CASSHDIQGSGANVLTF.